The 16 T cell receptor beta chains below all came from one sample that was sequenced in a study of blood T cell repertoires in COVID-19. Sequenced by immunoSEQ multiplex PCR; TCRdb stores in-frame clones only, minus some. The data contain 390,000 or so clones, around 87% of them singletons. The sequenced sample was peripheral blood. These receptors were taken from a man between 18 and 29 years old with active or convalescent COVID-19.

A single count supports this clone. The V gene is TRBV19, the J gene TRBJ2-5, with D perhaps TRBD2 (7 bases). With 2 bases removed from V and 5 bases from J, the gap between germline ends came to 15 bases. Germline CDR1 reads LNHDA; CDR2 reads SQIVND (reference sequence). The CDR3 is 15 residues long. CDR3 loop: CASSIRGAGVETQYF. In DNA, the CDR3 is TGTGCCAGTAGTATACGGGGGGCTGGAGTGGAGACCCAGTACTTC.

The CDR3 region has the DNA TGTGCCAGCAGTCCTGCTCCCGGGGTTGAAAAACTGTTTTTT. Residues: CASSPAPGVEKLFF. The chain combines TRBV28 with TRBJ1-4, with D unclear. Trimming took 5 bases from V and 7 from J, leaving 14 bases between them. The CDR3 totals 14 residues. The V gene's germline CDR1 is MDHEN and CDR2 SYDVKM.

The V gene is TRBV5-4, the J gene TRBJ2-7; maybe TRBD2 (5 bases). The germline gives CDR1 SGHNT, CDR2 YYREEE (reference sequence). This CDR3 region has 14 residues. Trimming stripped 4 bases from V and 2 bases from J, with 13 bases between. The chain's CDR3 is CASSLLGVTYEQYF. CDR3 coding DNA: TGTGCCAGCAGCCTCCTGGGAGTTACCTACGAGCAGTACTTC. Full variable domain (outside the CDR3, taken from reference TRBV5-4 and TRBJ2-7): ETGVTQSPTHLIKTRGQQVTLRCSSQSGHNTVSWYQQALGQGPQFIFQYYREEENGRGNFPPRFSGLQFPNYSSELNVNALELDDSALYLCASSLLGVTYEQYFGPGTRLTVT.

This clone was recorded only once. This chain uses TRBV25-1 with TRBJ2-7; 9 nucleotides agree with TRBD1. J lost 5 bases, V lost 9 bases, and 8 bases had no gene match. Germline V gene sequence: CDR1 MGHDK, CDR2 SYGVNS. This CDR3 contains 13 residues. The CDR3 here is CASTRDRVHEQYF. For the CDR3, the DNA is TGTGCCAGTACTAGGGACAGGGTCCACGAGCAGTACTTC.

This clone was counted once. This chain links TRBV7-9 with TRBJ1-5, with no clear D. This CDR3 is 14 amino acids long. Germline V lookup: CDR1 SEHNR, CDR2 FQNEAQ (reference sequence). V dropped 4 bases and J dropped 6 bases, with 13 bases sitting between them. CDR3 sequence (DNA): TGTGCCAGCAGCTATAACCAGGTCGGTCAGCCCCAGCATTTT. Protein sequence: CASSYNQVGQPQHF.

Of note for this clone: The identical CDR3 is also encoded by other nucleotide sequences in the sample. The V gene is TRBV27, the J gene TRBJ2-7; D not certain. The germline V gene encodes CDR1 MNHEY and CDR2 SMNVEV (reference sequence). The CDR3 runs 13 residues. The V gene lost 4 bases and the J gene lost 4 bases, with 11 bases spanning the gap. CDR3 bases: TGTGCCAGCAGTTCCCGAGGCTCTTACGAGCAGTACTTC. This codes for CASSSRGSYEQYF.

The chain combines TRBV5-1 with TRBJ2-1; 7 nucleotides line up with TRBD2. The CDR3 runs to 18 residues. The trim removed 3 bases at V and 6 bases at J, leaving 18 bases unmatched. From germline, CDR1 is SGHRS and CDR2 YFSETQ. The CDR3 nucleotides are TGCGCCAGCAGCTGGGACCGTTCTTCAAGGCGGGAGCCCAATGAGCAGTTCTTC. This gives the protein CASSWDRSSRREPNEQFF.

This chain links TRBV3-1 (or the pseudogene TRBV3-2) with TRBJ2-7; 7 bases map to TRBD1. This CDR3 is 15 amino acids long. From germline, CDR1 is LGHDT and CDR2 YNNKEL (reference sequence). V dropped 5 bases and J dropped 2; count of bases not matched to a gene: 9. The CDR3 loop reads CASSYKMGQTYEQYF. CDR3 DNA: TGTGCCAGCAGCTACAAGATGGGACAGACCTACGAGCAGTACTTC.

This clone was observed once. The rearrangement uses TRBV5-1 and TRBJ1-2, with TRBD1 identical over 8 bases. Germline lookup yields CDR1 SGHRS and CDR2 YFSETQ. After removal of 0 bases from V and 7 bases from J, the junction contained 2 bases not matched to a gene. There are 13 residues in the CDR3. The chain's CDR3 is CASSLEDRVGYTF. CDR3 DNA: TGCGCCAGCAGCTTGGAGGACAGGGTTGGCTACACCTTC.

The chain combines TRBV13 with TRBJ2-5, with 10 nucleotides matching TRBD2. V dropped 2 bases and J dropped 1; count of bases not matched to a gene: 13. Germline CDR1 PRHDT, CDR2 FYEKMQ (reference sequence). The length of the CDR3 is 19 residues. CDR3 bases: TGTGCCAGCAGCTTAACTAGTTTAGCGGGGGGCCCCAGCCAAGAGACCCAGTACTTC. It specifies CASSLTSLAGGPSQETQYF.

This clone was counted between two and nine times. The chain couples TRBV27 to TRBJ2-7; 8 bases are a match to TRBD1. J was trimmed by 5 bases and V by 6 bases; bases with no gene match: 12. Germline loops: CDR1 MNHEY, CDR2 SMNVEV (reference sequence). The CDR3 is 15 amino acids. The CDR3 DNA sequence: TGTGCCAGCAGGAATACAGGGGGAAGGTCTAACGAGCAGTACTTC. Translation gives CASRNTGGRSNEQYF.

The chain has TRBV10-3 and TRBJ2-7, with D perhaps TRBD1 (5 bases). Germline V CDR1 and CDR2: ENHRY, SYGVKD. Trimming pared 6 bases from V and 4 bases from J, leaving 13 bases between. This CDR3 spans 13 amino acids. CDR3 residues: CAISRQSTYEQYF. The CDR3 nucleotides are TGTGCCATCAGCCGACAGAGCACATACGAGCAGTACTTC.

This chain uses TRBV28 with TRBJ2-3, with no clear D. Germline loops: CDR1 MDHEN, CDR2 SYDVKM. The V end lost 3 bases, the J end lost 6 bases, and 16 bases lay between the germline ends. This CDR3 is 15 amino acids long. In DNA, the CDR3 is TGTGCCAGCAGTTTTTTAAACGACTTTTCCGATACGCAGTATTTT. Encoded protein: CASSFLNDFSDTQYF.

The chain links TRBV7-6 to TRBJ1-6; TRBD1 agrees at 7 bases. Trimming cost V 5 bases and J 1 base; bases outside gene matches: 8. This CDR3 contains 17 residues. Germline loops: CDR1 SGHVS, CDR2 FNYEAQ. The CDR3, as DNA: TGTGCCAGCAGCGCTACAGGGGACGTTTCCTATAATTCACCCCTCCACTTT. It is translated as CASSATGDVSYNSPLHF.

The sample holds a few counts of this clone. The rearrangement uses TRBV6-5 and TRBJ1-5; 7 bases are a match to TRBD1. The CDR3 contains 16 residues. V trimming: 11 bases; J trimming: 5 bases; junction bases outside the gene matches: 18. Germline V CDR1 and CDR2: MNHEY, SVGAGI. The CDR3 reads CACCFRRGLGDQPQHF. The CDR3 DNA reads TGTGCCTGCTGTTTTAGAAGGGGGCTAGGGGATCAGCCCCAGCATTTT.

This chain uses TRBV3-1 (or the pseudogene TRBV3-2) with TRBJ1-1; D may be TRBD1 (6 bases). The CDR3 has 14 amino acids. V lost 0 bases and J 5 bases, leaving 10 bases between the germline ends. In germline, CDR1 is LGHDT, CDR2 YNNKEL (reference sequence). This chain's CDR3 is CASSQEVQGTEAFF. In nucleotides, the CDR3 is TGTGCCAGCAGCCAAGAGGTCCAGGGGACTGAAGCTTTCTTT.